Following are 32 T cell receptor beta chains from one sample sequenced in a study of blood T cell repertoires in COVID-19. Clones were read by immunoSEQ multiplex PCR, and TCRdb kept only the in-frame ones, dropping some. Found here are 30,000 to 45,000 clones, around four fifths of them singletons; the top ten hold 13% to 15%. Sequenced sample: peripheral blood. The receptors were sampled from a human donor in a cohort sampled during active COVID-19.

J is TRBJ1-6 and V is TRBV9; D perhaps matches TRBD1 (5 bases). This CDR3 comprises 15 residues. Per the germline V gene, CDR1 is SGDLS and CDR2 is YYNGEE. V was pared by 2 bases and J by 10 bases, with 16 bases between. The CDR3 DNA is TGTGCCAGCAGCGTGAAGGGACTAGAAGGCTCACCCCTCCACTTT. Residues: CASSVKGLEGSPLHF.

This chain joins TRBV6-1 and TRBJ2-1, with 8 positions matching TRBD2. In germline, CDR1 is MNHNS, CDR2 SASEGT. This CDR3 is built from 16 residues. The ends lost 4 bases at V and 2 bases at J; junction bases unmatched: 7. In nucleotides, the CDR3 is TGTGCCAGCAGTGGGAGACTAGCGACTCCCTACAATGAGCAGTTCTTC. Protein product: CASSGRLATPYNEQFF.

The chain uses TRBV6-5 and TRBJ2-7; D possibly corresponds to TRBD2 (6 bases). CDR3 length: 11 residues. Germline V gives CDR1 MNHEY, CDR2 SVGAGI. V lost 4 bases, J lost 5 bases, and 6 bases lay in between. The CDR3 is CASSSSDEQYF. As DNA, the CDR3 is TGTGCCAGCAGTTCTAGCGACGAGCAGTACTTC.

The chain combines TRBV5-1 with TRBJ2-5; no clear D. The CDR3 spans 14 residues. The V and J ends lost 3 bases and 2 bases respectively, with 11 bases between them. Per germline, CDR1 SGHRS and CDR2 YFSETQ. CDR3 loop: CASSSTVTQETQYF. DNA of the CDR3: TGCGCCAGCAGCTCAACAGTGACACAAGAGACCCAGTACTTC.

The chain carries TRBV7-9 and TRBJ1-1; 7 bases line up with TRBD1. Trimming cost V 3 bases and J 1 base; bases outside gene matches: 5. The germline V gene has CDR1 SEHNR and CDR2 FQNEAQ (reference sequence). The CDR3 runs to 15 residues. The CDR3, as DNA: TGTGCCAGCAGCTTGGGGGCAGGGGGGAACACTGAAGCTTTCTTT. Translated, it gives CASSLGAGGNTEAFF.

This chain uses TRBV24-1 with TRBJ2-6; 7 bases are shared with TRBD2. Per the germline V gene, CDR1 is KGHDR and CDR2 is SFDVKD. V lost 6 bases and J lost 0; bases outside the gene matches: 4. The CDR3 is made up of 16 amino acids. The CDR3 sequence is CATSWAGDSGANVLTF. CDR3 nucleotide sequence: TGTGCCACCAGTTGGGCGGGGGACTCTGGGGCCAACGTCCTGACTTTC.

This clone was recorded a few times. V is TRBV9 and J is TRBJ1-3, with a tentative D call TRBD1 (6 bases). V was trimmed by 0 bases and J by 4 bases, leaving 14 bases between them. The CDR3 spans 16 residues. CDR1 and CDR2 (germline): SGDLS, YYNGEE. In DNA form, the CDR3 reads TGTGCCAGCAGCGTAGCTTTACAGGGAACGGGAAACACCATATATTTT. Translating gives CASSVALQGTGNTIYF.

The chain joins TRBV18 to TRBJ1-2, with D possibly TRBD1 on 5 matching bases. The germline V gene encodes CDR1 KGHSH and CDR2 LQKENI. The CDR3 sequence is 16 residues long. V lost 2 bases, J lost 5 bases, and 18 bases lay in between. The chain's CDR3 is CASSPSLAQGGYGYTF. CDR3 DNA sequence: TGTGCCAGCTCACCATCGCTGGCGCAGGGAGGGTATGGCTACACCTTC.

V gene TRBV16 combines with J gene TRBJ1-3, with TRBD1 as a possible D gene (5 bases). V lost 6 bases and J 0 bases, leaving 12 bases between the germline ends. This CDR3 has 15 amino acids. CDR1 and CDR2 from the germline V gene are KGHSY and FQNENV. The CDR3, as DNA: TGTGCCAGCAGACAAACAGGAGTCTCTGGAAACACCATATATTTT. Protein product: CASRQTGVSGNTIYF.

CDR3 sequence reads: CASSPTGFTLENIQYF. DNA of the CDR3: TGTGCCAGCAGCCCCACAGGGTTTACCCTCGAAAACATTCAGTACTTC. The V gene is TRBV21-1, the J gene TRBJ2-4; the table gives TRBD1 as D, unverified against the DNA. TRBV21-1 is labeled a pseudogene. CDR3 length: 16 amino acids.

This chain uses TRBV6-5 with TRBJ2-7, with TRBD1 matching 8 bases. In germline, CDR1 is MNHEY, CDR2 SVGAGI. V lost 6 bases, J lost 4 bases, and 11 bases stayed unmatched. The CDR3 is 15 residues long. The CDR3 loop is CASRRFSDRVYEQYF. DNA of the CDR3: TGTGCCAGCAGGCGGTTTTCGGACAGGGTGTACGAGCAGTACTTC.

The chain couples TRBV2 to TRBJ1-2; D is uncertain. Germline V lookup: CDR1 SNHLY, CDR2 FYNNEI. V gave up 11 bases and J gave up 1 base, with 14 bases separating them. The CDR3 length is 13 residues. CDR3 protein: CAGADRLNYGYTF. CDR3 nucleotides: TGTGCCGGAGCGGACCGGCTTAACTATGGCTACACCTTC.

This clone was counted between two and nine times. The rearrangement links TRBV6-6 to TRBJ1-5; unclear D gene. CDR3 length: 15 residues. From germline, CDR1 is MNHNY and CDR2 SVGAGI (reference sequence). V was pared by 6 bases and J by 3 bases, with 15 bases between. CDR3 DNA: TGTGCCAGCAGCCCACCCTCAGAAATCAATCAGCCCCAGCATTTT. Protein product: CASSPPSEINQPQHF.

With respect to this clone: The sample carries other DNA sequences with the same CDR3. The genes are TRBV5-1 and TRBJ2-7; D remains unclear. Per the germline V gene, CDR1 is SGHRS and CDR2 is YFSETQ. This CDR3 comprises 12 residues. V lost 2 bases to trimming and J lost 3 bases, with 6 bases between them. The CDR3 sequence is CASSLGGYEQYF. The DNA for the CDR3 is TGCGCCAGCAGCTTAGGCGGCTACGAGCAGTACTTC. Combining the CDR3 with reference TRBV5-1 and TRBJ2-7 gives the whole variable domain KAGVTQTPRYLIKTRGQQVTLSCSPISGHRSVSWYQQTPGQGLQFLFEYFSETQRNKGNFPGRFSGRQFSNSRSEMNVSTLELGDSALYLCASSLGGYEQYFGPGTRLTVT.

Here the CDR3 DNA reads TGTGCCAGCAGGACCACAGGGCTTACTGAAGCTTTCTTT. Translating it yields CASRTTGLTEAFF. The V call is TRBV12-3 or TRBV12-4, the J call TRBJ1-1; D possibly corresponds to TRBD1 (6 bases). The CDR3 is 13 amino acids. The germline V and J ends were trimmed by 6 bases and 5 bases, with 13 bases remaining between them.

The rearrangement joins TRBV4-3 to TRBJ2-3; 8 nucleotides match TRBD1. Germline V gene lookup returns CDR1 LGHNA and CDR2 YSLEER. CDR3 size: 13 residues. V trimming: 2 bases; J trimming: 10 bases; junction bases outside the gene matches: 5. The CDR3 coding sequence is TGCGCCAGCAGCCAACAGGGACAGGACCCGCAGTATTTT. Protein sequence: CASSQQGQDPQYF.

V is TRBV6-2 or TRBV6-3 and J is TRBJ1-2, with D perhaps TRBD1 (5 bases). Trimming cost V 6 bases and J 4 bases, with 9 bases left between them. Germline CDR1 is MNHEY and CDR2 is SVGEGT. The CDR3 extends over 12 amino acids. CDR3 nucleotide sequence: TGTGCCAGCAGCCCCACAGGCTATGGCTACACCTTC. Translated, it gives CASSPTGYGYTF.

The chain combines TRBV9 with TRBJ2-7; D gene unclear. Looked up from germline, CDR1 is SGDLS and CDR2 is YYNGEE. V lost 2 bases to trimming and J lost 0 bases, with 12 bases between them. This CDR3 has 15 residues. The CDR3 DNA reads TGTGCCAGCAGCGTCGAACAGTCTTTCTCCTACGAGCAGTACTTC. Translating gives CASSVEQSFSYEQYF. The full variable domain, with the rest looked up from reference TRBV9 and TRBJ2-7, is DSGVTQTPKHLITATGQRVTLRCSPRSGDLSVYWYQQSLDQGLQFLIQYYNGEERAKGNILERFSAQQFPDLHSELNLSSLELGDSALYFCASSVEQSFSYEQYFGPGTRLTVT.

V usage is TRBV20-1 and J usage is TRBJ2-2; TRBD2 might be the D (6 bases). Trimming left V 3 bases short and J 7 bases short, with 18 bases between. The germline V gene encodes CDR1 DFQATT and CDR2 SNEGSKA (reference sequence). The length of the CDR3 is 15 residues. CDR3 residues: CSASGVRGMFGELFF. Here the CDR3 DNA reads TGCAGTGCTAGTGGGGTGCGGGGTATGTTCGGGGAGCTGTTTTTT.

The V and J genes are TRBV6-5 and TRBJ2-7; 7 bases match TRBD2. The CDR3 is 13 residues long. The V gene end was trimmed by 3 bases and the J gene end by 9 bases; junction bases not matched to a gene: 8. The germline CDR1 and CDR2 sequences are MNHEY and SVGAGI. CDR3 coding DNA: TGTGCCAGCAGTTATGCGGGGGAAGGCTGGCAGTACTTC. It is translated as CASSYAGEGWQYF.

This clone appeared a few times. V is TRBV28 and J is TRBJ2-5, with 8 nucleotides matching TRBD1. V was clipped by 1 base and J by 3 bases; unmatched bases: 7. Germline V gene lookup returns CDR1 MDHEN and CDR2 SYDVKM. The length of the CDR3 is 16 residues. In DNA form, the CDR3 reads TGTGCCAGCAGTTTATCCCCCGCACAGGGGGAAGAGACCCAGTACTTC. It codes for CASSLSPAQGEETQYF.

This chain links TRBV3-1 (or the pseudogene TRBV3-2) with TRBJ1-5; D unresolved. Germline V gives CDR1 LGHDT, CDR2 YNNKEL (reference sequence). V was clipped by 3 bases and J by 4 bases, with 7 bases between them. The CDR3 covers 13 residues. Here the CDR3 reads CASSQNTNQPQHF. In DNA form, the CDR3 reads TGTGCCAGCAGCCAGAATACTAATCAGCCCCAGCATTTT.

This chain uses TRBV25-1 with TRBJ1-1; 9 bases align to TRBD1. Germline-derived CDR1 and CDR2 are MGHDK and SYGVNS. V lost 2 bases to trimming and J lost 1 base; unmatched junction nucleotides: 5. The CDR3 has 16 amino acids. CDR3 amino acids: CASSEPGQGGNTEAFF. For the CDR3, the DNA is TGTGCCAGCAGTGAACCGGGACAGGGTGGGAACACTGAAGCTTTCTTT.

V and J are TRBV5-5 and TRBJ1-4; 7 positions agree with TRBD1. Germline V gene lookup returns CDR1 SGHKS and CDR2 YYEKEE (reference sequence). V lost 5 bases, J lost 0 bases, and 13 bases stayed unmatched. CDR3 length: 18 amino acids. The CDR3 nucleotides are TGTGCCAGCAGGTTCTTCAACGGCAGGGGGACAACTAATGAAAAACTGTTTTTT. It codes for CASRFFNGRGTTNEKLFF.

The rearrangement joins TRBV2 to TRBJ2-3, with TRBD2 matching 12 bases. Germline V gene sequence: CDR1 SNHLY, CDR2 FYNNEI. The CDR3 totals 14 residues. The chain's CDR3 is CAHGTSGSTDTQYF. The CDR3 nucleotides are TGTGCTCATGGGACTAGCGGGAGCACAGATACGCAGTATTTT.

This chain's CDR3 is CASSPRGGGEETQYF. The CDR3 region has the DNA TGTGCCAGCAGCCCCCGGGGCGGGGGAGAAGAGACCCAGTACTTC. This chain uses TRBV5-8 with TRBJ2-5; 7 bases fit TRBD2. Unmatched junction bases numbered 9, after V lost 4 bases and J lost 3 bases. CDR1 is SGHTS and CDR2 is YDEGEE in the germline V gene. This CDR3 spans 15 amino acids.

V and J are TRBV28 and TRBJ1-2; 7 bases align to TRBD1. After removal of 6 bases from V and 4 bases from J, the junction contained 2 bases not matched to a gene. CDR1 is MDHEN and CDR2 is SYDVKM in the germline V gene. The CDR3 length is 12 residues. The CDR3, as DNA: TGTGCCAGCAGGGGACAGTTCTATGGCTACACCTTC. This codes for CASRGQFYGYTF.

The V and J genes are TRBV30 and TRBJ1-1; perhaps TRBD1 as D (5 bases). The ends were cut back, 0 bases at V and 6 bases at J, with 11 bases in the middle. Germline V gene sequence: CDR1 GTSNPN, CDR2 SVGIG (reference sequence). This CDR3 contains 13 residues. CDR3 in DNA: TGTGCCTGGAGTGTACTGGGGCGCGCTGAAGCTTTCTTT. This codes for CAWSVLGRAEAFF.

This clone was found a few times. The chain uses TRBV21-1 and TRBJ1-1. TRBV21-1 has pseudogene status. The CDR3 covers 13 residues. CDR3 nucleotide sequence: TGTGCCCCGATGGGGGGGGTCTCATTGTTAGCTTTCTTT. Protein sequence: CAPMGGVSLLAFF.

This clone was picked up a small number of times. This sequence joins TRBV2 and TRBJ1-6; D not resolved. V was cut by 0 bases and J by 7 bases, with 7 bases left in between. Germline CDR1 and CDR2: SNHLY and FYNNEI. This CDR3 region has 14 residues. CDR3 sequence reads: CASSEALVNSPLHF. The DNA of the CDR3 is TGTGCCAGCAGTGAAGCGTTAGTGAATTCACCCCTCCACTTT.

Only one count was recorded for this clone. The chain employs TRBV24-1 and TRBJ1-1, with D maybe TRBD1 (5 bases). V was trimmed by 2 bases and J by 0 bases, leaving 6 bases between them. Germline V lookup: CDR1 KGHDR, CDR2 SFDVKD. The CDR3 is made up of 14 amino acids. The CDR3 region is CATSDSTVNTEAFF. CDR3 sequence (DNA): TGTGCCACCAGTGATTCGACAGTGAACACTGAAGCTTTCTTT.

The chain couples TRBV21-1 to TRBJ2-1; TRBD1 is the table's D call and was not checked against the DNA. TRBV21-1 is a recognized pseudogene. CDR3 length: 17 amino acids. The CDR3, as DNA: TGTGCCAGCATCGACAACACAGGACAGGGGAGGAACAATGAGCAGTTCTTC. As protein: CASIDNTGQGRNNEQFF.